These 15 T cell receptor beta chains originate from one sample sequenced in a study of blood T cell repertoires in COVID-19. Measured with immunoSEQ multiplex PCR; TCRdb has only the in-frame clones, and not every one. The data hold 45,000 or so clones, with 70% to 90% observed a single time. The sample was peripheral blood. All receptors come from a human donor in a cohort sampled during active COVID-19.

The chain links TRBV19 to TRBJ2-6, with a possible D match to TRBD2 (6 bases). Between the trimmed V and J ends, which lost 8 bases and 4 bases, there was a span of 12 bases. CDR3 length: 14 amino acids. Germline-derived CDR1 and CDR2 are LNHDA and SQIVND (reference sequence). This CDR3 reads CASSEGSGANVLTF. DNA for the CDR3: TGTGCCAGTTCGGAGGGATCCGGGGCCAACGTCCTGACTTTC.

V is TRBV18 and J is TRBJ1-6; D not resolved. The germline CDR1 and CDR2 sequences are KGHSH and LQKENI. Deletions cut 4 bases from V and 8 bases from J, with 15 bases between. The CDR3 is 15 residues long. The CDR3 nucleotides are TGTGCCAGCTCACGGGATCGTCACGGGGATTCACCCCTCCACTTT. Protein sequence: CASSRDRHGDSPLHF.

This chain connects TRBV10-2 to TRBJ2-2; TRBD1 matches at 9 bases. Losses at the gene ends were 3 bases for V and 5 bases for J; bases not matched to a gene: 4. Per the germline V gene, CDR1 is WSHSY and CDR2 is SAAADI. This CDR3 contains 15 residues. The CDR3 nucleotides read TGCGCCAGCAGTGATCGACAGGGGGGAACCGGGGAGCTGTTTTTT. Protein: CASSDRQGGTGELFF.

In DNA, the CDR3 is TGTGCCAGCAGCCGACAGGGTCCCTATCAGCCCCAGCATTTT. As protein: CASSRQGPYQPQHF. The chain is built from TRBV7-9 and TRBJ1-5; 7 bases match TRBD1. V was clipped by 5 bases and J by 5 bases; unmatched bases: 6. This CDR3 contains 14 residues. CDR1 and CDR2 from the germline V gene are SEHNR and FQNEAQ (reference sequence).

J is TRBJ1-5 and V is TRBV24-1; 8 bases align to TRBD1. Germline CDR1 KGHDR, CDR2 SFDVKD. With V trimmed by 5 bases and J by 5 bases, 7 bases remained unmatched. This CDR3 is 15 amino acids long. This chain's CDR3 is CATSVGQGRYQPQHF. The CDR3 DNA reads TGTGCCACCAGTGTAGGACAGGGCCGATATCAGCCCCAGCATTTT.

With respect to this clone: The junction and the germline gene differ at one end; a read error may be behind it. The chain carries TRBV6-5 and TRBJ2-7; TRBD1 is a possible D gene (6 bases). From germline, CDR1 is MNHEY and CDR2 SVGAGI. The CDR3 loop spans 13 amino acids. CDR3 in amino acids: CASTRAPQGSLHF. As DNA, the CDR3 is TGTGCCAGCACCCGAGCCCCACAGGGCTCTTTGCACTTC.

This rearrangement joins TRBV5-6 to TRBJ2-1, with D maybe TRBD2 (5 bases). This CDR3 is built from 15 residues. The germline CDR1 and CDR2 sequences are SGHDT and YYEEEE. V dropped 4 bases and J dropped 0 bases, with 11 bases sitting between them. CDR3 region: CASSPDFSSYNEQFF. CDR3 coding DNA: TGTGCCAGCAGCCCGGACTTTAGCTCCTACAATGAGCAGTTCTTC. Drawing the rest from reference TRBV5-6 and TRBJ2-1, the complete variable domain is DAGVTQSPTHLIKTRGQQVTLRCSPKSGHDTVSWYQQALGQGPQFIFQYYEEEERQRGNFPDRFSGHQFPNYSSELNVNALLLGDSALYLCASSPDFSSYNEQFFGPGTRLTVL.

The chain combines TRBV7-9 with TRBJ2-1; 10 bases map to TRBD2. Trimming took 5 bases from V and 2 from J; bases not matched to a gene: 6. CDR3 length: 16 residues. CDR1 is SEHNR and CDR2 is FQNEAQ in the germline V gene (reference sequence). The CDR3 bases are TGTGCCAGCAGCACCTATAGCGGGGGGACCTACAATGAGCAGTTCTTC. It yields the protein CASSTYSGGTYNEQFF.

CDR3 region: CASSDARRSNQPQHF. As DNA, the CDR3 is TGTGCCAGCAGTGATGCTAGGAGGAGCAATCAGCCCCAGCATTTT. The chain recombines TRBV25-1 with TRBJ1-5; no clear D. The CDR3 runs to 15 residues. Germline CDR1 MGHDK, CDR2 SYGVNS. Trimming removed 3 bases from V and 1 base from J, with 10 bases in between.

This clone was picked up one time. The J gene is TRBJ2-3, the V gene TRBV19, with TRBD2 matching over 12 bases. Trimming took 8 bases from V and 2 from J; bases not matched to a gene: 8. Germline CDR1 reads LNHDA; CDR2 reads SQIVND (reference sequence). This CDR3 is 16 amino acids long. The DNA for the CDR3 is TGTGCCAGTTCTAGCGGGGGGGCTGTTGACACAGATACGCAGTATTTT. Translating it yields CASSSGGAVDTDTQYF.

This chain links TRBV18 with TRBJ1-4, with unresolved D. Germline assignment: CDR1 KGHSH and CDR2 LQKENI. The germline V and J ends were trimmed by 2 bases and 0 bases, with 4 bases remaining between them. The CDR3 runs 14 residues. This CDR3 is CASSPVTTNEKLFF. The CDR3 DNA sequence: TGTGCCAGCTCACCAGTCACAACTAATGAAAAACTGTTTTTT.

The chain joins TRBV24-1 to TRBJ1-1, with 9 bases that match TRBD1. V was pared by 11 bases and J by 5 bases, with 11 bases of the junction left unmatched. Germline-derived CDR1 and CDR2 are KGHDR and SFDVKD. The CDR3 totals 14 residues. In DNA form, the CDR3 reads TGTGCCATTACCTCCACAGGGGGCATGACTGAAGCTTTCTTT. It yields the protein CAITSTGGMTEAFF.

J is TRBJ1-4 and V is TRBV3-1 (or the pseudogene TRBV3-2); 11 positions match TRBD1. The CDR3 length is 16 residues. V was clipped by 1 base and J by 7 bases; unmatched bases: 5. CDR1 and CDR2 from the germline V gene are LGHDT and YNNKEL (reference sequence). CDR3 DNA sequence: TGTGCCAGCAGCCAAGTGGGACAGGGGGTAACTGAAAAACTGTTTTTT. Protein product: CASSQVGQGVTEKLFF.

The count of this clone is one. The chain employs TRBV7-9 and TRBJ1-6, with TRBD1 matching 10 bases. J lost 7 bases, V lost 3 bases, and 6 bases had no gene match. Germline V gene lookup returns CDR1 SEHNR and CDR2 FQNEAQ (reference sequence). The CDR3 consists of 16 residues. This CDR3 is CASSLNPGQGNSPLHF. CDR3 sequence (DNA): TGTGCCAGCAGCTTGAACCCGGGACAGGGGAATTCACCCCTCCACTTT.

This sequence joins TRBV11-3 and TRBJ1-4; a weak D match, TRBD1 (6 bases). This CDR3 comprises 19 residues. CDR1 and CDR2 (germline): SGHNT, YENEEA. V was trimmed by 2 bases and J by 3 bases, leaving 22 bases between them. As DNA, the CDR3 is TGTGCCAGCAGCTTACCCGCCGACAGGCAGAGGGGACCTAATGAAAAACTGTTTTTT. It codes for CASSLPADRQRGPNEKLFF. Combining the CDR3 with reference TRBV11-3 and TRBJ1-4 gives the whole variable domain EAGVVQSPRYKIIEKKQPVAFWCNPISGHNTLYWYLQNLGQGPELLIRYENEEAVDDSQLPKDRFSAERLKGVDSTLKIQPAELGDSAVYLCASSLPADRQRGPNEKLFFGSGTQLSVL.